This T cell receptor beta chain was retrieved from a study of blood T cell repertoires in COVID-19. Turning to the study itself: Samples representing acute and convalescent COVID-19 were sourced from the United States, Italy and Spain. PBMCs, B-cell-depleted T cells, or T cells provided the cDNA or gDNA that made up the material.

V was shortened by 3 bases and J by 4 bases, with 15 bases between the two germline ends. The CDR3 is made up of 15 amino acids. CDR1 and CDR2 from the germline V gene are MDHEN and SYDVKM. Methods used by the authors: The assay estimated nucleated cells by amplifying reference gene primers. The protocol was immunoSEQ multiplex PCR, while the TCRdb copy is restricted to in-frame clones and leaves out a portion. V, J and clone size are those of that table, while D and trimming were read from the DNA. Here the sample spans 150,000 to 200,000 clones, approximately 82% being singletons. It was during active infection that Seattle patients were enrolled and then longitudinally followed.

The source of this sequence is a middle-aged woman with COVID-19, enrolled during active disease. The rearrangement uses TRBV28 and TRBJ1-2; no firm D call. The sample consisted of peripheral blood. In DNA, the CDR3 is TGTGCCAGCAGTTTGGGCCACCCCTCAGCCTATGGCTACACCTTC. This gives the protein CASSLGHPSAYGYTF.